This T cell receptor (beta chain) was sequenced during a study of blood T cell repertoires in COVID-19. Study details: The study drew acute and convalescent COVID-19 samples from the United States, Italy and Spain.

Sequenced by immunoSEQ multiplex PCR; TCRdb stores in-frame clones only, minus some. The repertoire holds roughly 150,000 clones, with approximately 87% as singletons. Recruited during active infection, patients (from Seattle) were subsequently followed longitudinally. The CDR3 spans 12 residues. CDR1 and CDR2 from the germline V gene are MNHEY and SVGEGT. V was clipped by 8 bases and J by 3 bases, with 11 bases between them. Sample: peripheral blood. The chain recombines TRBV6-2 or TRBV6-3 with TRBJ2-7, with D hard to call. The receptor was isolated from a woman between 70 and 85 years old with COVID-19, enrolled during active disease. CDR3: CASGQENYEQYF. For the CDR3, the DNA is TGTGCCAGCGGCCAGGAGAACTACGAGCAGTACTTC.